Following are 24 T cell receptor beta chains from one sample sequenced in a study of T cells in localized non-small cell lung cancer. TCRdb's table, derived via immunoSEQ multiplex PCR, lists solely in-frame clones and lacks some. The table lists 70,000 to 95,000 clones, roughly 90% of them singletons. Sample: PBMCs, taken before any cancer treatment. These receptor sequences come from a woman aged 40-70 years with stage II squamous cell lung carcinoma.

The DNA for the CDR3 is TGTGCCAGCAGCCAAGATAGGACGGCTCTGAGGGGCTACACCTTC. This sequence encodes CASSQDRTALRGYTF. This chain uses TRBV4-2 with TRBJ1-2, with unresolved D. Trimming shortened V by 0 bases and J by 8 bases, and 16 bases separated the two germline ends. Per germline, CDR1 LGHNA and CDR2 YNFKEQ. CDR3 length: 15 amino acids.

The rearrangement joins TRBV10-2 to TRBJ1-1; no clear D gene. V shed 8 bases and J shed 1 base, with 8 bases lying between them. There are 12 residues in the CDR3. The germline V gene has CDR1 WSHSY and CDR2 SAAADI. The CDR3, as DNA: TGCGCCAGCCAAGTGGCGAACACTGAAGCTTTCTTT. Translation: CASQVANTEAFF.

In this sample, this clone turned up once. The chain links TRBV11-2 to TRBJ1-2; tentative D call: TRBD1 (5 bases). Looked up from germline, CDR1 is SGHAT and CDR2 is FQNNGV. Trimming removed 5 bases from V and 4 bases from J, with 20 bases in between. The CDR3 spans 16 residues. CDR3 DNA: TGTGCCAGCAGCCCAAAAGCGGGGCAGGGTAGCTATGGCTACACCTTC. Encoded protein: CASSPKAGQGSYGYTF.

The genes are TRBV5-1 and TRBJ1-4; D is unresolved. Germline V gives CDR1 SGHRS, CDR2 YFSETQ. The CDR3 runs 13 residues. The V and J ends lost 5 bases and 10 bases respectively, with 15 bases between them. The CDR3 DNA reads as TGCGCCAGCAGTAGAGATATTATCGGAAAACTGTTTTTT. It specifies CASSRDIIGKLFF.

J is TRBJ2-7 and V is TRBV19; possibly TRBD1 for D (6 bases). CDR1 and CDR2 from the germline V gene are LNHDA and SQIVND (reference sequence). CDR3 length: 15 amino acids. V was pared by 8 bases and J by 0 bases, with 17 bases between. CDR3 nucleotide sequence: TGTGCCAGTCCATCACCGGGACACCGCTCCTACGAGCAGTACTTC. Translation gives CASPSPGHRSYEQYF.

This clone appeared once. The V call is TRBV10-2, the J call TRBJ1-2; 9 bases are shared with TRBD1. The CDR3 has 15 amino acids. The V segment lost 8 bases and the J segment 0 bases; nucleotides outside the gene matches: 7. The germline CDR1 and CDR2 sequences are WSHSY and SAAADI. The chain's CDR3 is CASRKGQGTNYGYTF. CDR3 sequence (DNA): TGCGCCAGCCGTAAAGGACAGGGGACTAACTATGGCTACACCTTC.

This CDR3 reads CASSPTTLGHSPLHF. DNA for the CDR3: TGTGCCAGCAGCCCCACAACGCTGGGGCATTCACCCCTCCACTTT. The genes are TRBV6-5 and TRBJ1-6; TRBD1 might be the D (5 bases). The V end lost 6 bases, the J end lost 8 bases, and 17 bases lay between the germline ends. The germline V gene encodes CDR1 MNHEY and CDR2 SVGAGI. The CDR3 runs 15 residues.

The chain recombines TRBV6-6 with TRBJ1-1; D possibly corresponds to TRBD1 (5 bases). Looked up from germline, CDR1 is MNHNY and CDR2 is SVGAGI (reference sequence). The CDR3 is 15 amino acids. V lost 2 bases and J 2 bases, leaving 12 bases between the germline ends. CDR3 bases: TGTGCCAGCAGTTACGGATCAGGGTTCAACACTGAAGCTTTCTTT. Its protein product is CASSYGSGFNTEAFF.

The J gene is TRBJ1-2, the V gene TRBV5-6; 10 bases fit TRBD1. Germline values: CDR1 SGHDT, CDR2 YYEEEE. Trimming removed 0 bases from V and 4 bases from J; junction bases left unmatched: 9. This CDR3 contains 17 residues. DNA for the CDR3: TGTGCCAGCAGCTTGGGCGGGGACAGGGGTTCGTCCTATGGCTACACCTTC. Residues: CASSLGGDRGSSYGYTF.

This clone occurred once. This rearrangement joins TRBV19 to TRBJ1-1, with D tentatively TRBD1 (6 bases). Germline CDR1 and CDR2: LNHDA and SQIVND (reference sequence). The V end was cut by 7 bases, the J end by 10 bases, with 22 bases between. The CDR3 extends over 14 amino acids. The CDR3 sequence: CASNPDWTQGGAFF. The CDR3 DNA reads TGTGCCAGTAACCCGGACTGGACACAGGGAGGAGCTTTCTTT.

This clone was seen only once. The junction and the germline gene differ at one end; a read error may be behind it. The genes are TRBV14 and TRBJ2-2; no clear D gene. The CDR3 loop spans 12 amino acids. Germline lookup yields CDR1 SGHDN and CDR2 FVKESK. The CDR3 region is CASSQLTEELFF. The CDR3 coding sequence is TGTGCCAGCAGCCAACTCACCGAGGAGCTGTTTTTT.

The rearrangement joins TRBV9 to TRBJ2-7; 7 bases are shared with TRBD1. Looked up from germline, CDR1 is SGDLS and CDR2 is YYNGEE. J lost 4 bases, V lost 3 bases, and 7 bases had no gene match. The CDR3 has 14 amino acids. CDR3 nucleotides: TGTGCCAGCAGCGGCCGGGACAGCAGTTACGAGCAGTACTTC. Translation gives CASSGRDSSYEQYF.

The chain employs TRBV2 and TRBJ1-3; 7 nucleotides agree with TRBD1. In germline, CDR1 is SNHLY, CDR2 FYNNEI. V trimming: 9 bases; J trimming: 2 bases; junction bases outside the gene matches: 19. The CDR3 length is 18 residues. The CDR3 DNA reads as TGTGCCAGTTTCGGACAGGAGCCCTCTCGAATGCCTGGAAACACCATATATTTT. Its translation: CASFGQEPSRMPGNTIYF.

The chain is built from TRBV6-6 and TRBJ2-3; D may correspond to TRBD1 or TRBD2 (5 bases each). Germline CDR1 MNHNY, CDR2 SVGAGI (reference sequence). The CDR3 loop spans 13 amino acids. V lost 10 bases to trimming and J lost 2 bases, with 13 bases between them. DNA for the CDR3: TGTGCCACCGAGGGGCCTCACACAGATACGCAGTATTTT. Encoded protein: CATEGPHTDTQYF.

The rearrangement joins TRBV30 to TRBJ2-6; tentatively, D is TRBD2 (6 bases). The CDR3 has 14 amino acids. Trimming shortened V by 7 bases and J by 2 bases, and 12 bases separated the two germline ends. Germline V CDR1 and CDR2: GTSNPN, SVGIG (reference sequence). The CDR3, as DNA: TGTGCCTCGGGACTTGGGGCTGGGGCCAACGTCCTGACTTTC. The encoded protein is CASGLGAGANVLTF.

CDR3 region: CASSSFDRDNYGYTF. DNA for the CDR3: TGTGCCAGCAGCTCTTTCGACAGGGATAACTATGGCTACACCTTC. This sequence joins TRBV5-6 and TRBJ1-2; 7 bases map to TRBD1. The germline V gene encodes CDR1 SGHDT and CDR2 YYEEEE. The CDR3 sequence is 15 residues long. V gave up 3 bases and J gave up 1 base; unmatched junction bases: 6.

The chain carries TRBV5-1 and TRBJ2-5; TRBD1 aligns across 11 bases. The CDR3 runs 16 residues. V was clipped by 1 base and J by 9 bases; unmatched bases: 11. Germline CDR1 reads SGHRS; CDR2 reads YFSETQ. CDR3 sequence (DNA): TGCGCCAGCAGCTTGTTCAGGACAGGGGGCGCCGGGGCCCAGTACTTC. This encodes CASSLFRTGGAGAQYF.

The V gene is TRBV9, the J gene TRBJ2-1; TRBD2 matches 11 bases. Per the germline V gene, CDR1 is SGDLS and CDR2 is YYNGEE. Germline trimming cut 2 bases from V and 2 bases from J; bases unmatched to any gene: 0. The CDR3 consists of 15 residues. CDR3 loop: CASSVGLAAYNEQFF. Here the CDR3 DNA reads TGTGCCAGCAGCGTGGGACTAGCGGCCTACAATGAGCAGTTCTTC.

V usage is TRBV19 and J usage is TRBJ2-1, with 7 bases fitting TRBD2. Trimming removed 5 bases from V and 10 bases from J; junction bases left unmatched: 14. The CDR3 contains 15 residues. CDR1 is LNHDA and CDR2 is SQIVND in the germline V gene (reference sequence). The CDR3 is CASSESAGRVKEQFF. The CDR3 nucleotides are TGTGCCAGTAGTGAAAGCGCGGGGAGGGTGAAGGAGCAGTTCTTC. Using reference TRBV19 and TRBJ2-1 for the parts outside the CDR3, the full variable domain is DGGITQSPKYLFRKEGQNVTLSCEQNLNHDAMYWYRQDPGQGLRLIYYSQIVNDFQKGDIAEGYSVSREKKESFPLTVTSAQKNPTAFYLCASSESAGRVKEQFFGPGTRLTVL.

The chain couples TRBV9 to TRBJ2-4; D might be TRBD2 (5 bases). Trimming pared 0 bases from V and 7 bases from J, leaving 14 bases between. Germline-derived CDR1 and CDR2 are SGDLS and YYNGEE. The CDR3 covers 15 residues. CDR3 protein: CASSVGRAPGNIQYF. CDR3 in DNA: TGTGCCAGCAGCGTAGGCCGGGCCCCGGGGAACATTCAGTACTTC.

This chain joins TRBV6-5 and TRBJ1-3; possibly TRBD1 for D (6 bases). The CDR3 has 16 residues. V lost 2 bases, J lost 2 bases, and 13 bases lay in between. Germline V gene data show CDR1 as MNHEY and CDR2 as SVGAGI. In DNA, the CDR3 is TGTGCCAGCAGTTACGGGGGCTTTGGTGCTGGAAACACCATATATTTT. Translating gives CASSYGGFGAGNTIYF.

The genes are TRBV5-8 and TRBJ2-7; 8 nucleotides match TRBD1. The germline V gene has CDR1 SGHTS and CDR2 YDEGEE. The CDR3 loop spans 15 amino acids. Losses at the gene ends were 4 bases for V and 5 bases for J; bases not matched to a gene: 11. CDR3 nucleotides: TGTGCCAGCAGCGGGCGGACAGGGTATGAGGACGAGCAGTACTTC. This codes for CASSGRTGYEDEQYF. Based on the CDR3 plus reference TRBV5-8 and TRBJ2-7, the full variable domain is EAGVTQSPTHLIKTRGQQATLRCSPISGHTSVYWYQQALGLGLQFLLWYDEGEERNRGNFPPRFSGRQFPNYSSELNVNALELEDSALYLCASSGRTGYEDEQYFGPGTRLTVT.

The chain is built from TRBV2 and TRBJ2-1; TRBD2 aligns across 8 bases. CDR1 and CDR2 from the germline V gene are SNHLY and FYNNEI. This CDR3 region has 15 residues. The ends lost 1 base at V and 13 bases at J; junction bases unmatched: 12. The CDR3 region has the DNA TGTGCCAGCAGTGAAGGATTGGGGCGGGGGGCCCCCCAGTTCTTC. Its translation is CASSEGLGRGAPQFF. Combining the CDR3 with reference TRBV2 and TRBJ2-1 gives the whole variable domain EPEVTQTPSHQVTQMGQEVILRCVPISNHLYFYWYRQILGQKVEFLVSFYNNEISEKSEIFDDQFSVERPDGSNFTLKIRSTKLEDSAMYFCASSEGLGRGAPQFFGPGTRLTVL.

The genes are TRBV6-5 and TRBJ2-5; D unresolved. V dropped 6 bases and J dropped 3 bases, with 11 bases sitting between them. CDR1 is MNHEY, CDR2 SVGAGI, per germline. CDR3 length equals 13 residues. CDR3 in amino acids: CASSPVGEETQYF. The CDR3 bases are TGTGCCAGCAGCCCCGTTGGGGAAGAGACCCAGTACTTC.